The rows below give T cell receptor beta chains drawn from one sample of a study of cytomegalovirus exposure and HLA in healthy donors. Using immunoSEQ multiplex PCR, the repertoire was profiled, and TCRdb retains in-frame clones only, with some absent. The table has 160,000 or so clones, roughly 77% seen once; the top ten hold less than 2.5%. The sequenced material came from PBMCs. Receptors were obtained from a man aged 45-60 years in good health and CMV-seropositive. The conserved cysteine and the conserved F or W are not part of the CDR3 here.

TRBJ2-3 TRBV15 ATSTGTSGGNTQY
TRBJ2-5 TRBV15 ATSRSSGFQETQY
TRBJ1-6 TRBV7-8 ASSLDPRGGSPLH
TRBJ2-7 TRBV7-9 ASSLAAGVSYEQY
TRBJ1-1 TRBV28 ASGSPTGGGTEAF
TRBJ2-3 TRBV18 ASSGDRATDTQY
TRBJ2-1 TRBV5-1 ASSLTERNEQF
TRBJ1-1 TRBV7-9 ASSLAAGMSTEAF
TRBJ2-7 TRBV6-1 ASSHGTGDFYEQY
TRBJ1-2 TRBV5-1 ASSHGTGGYGYT
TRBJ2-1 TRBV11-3 ASSLAGGDNEQF
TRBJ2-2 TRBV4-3 ASSQEKPGELF
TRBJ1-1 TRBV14 ASSQDGGMYTEAF
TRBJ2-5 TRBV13 ASSLEGETQY
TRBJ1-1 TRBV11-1 ASSLGGRAGMNTEAF
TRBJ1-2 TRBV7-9 ASSQGHPIILDYGYT
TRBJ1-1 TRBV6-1 ASSTPTMNTEAF
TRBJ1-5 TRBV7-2 ASSLALGGRQPQH
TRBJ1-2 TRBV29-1 SVQGTGGGRYGYT
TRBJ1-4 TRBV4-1 ASSQREGANEKLF
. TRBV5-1 ASSLVQGAYEQY
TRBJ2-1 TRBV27 ASGLLGQREGNEQF
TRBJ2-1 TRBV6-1 ASSERDNKGQGAERGNEQF
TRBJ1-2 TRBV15 ATSRGQGYGYT
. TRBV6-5 ASSYRADYEQY
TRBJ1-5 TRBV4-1 ASSQGTGRQPQH
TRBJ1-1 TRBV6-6 ASSHGGGAEAF
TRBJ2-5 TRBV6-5 ASSASTSWETQY
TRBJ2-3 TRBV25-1 ASSEYRLAGGDTQY
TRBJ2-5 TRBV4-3 ASSQGGLAGGAFETQY
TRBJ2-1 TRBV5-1 ASSTGQGLEQF
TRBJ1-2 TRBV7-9 ASSPQGAGYT
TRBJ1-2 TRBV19 ASSIPPGRGNYGYT
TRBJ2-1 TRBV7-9 ASSLALAGNDNEQF
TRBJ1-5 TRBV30 AWSFSGDRGLQPQH
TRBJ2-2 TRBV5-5 ASSQTGELF
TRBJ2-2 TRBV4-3 ASSQDAGGPVRPGELF
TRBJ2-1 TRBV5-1 ASSLDTTAVNEQF
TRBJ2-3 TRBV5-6 ASSLVLAGADTQY
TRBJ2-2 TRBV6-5 ASSYSGTANTGELF